Listed below are T cell receptor beta chains from one sample, sequenced in a study of blood T cell repertoires in COVID-19. Some clones are missing from TCRdb's copy, which holds only in-frame ones; the method was immunoSEQ multiplex PCR. The table lists roughly 230,000 clones, approximately 80% of them singletons, with about 10% in the top ten. The sequenced material came from peripheral blood. Receptors were obtained from a woman over 75 with COVID-19, enrolled during active disease. CDR3s include the opening cysteine and the closing phenylalanine or tryptophan. D genes are given only for firm matches. Clone size is stated in some rows and not others, as once, few, many or a class when expanded.

abundance: -
j_gene: TRBJ2-3
d_gene: -
v_gene: TRBV7-2
CDR3aa: CASSLLGGGTDTQYF
CDR3nt: TGTGCCAGCAGCCTCCTTGGGGGCGGAACAGATACGCAGTATTTT

abundance: -
j_gene: TRBJ1-1
d_gene: -
v_gene: TRBV18
CDR3aa: CASSPSSQNTEAFF
CDR3nt: TGTGCCAGCTCGCCTTCTTCACAGAACACTGAAGCTTTCTTT

abundance: -
j_gene: TRBJ2-2
d_gene: TRBD2
v_gene: TRBV10-3
CDR3aa: CAISESSGGTGELFF
CDR3nt: TGTGCCATCAGTGAATCGAGCGGGGGGACCGGGGAGCTGTTTTTT

abundance: few
j_gene: TRBJ2-5
d_gene: -
v_gene: TRBV10-1
CDR3aa: CASSELGTGETQYF
CDR3nt: TGCGCCAGCAGTGAGTTGGGCACGGGGGAGACCCAGTACTTC

abundance: once
j_gene: TRBJ1-5
d_gene: -
v_gene: TRBV7-2
CDR3aa: CASSRGRAQPQHF
CDR3nt: TGTGCCAGCAGCAGGGGCAGGGCTCAGCCCCAGCATTTT

abundance: -
j_gene: TRBJ2-4
d_gene: -
v_gene: TRBV7-9
CDR3aa: CASSQTGVAKNIQYF
CDR3nt: TGTGCCAGCAGCCAGACAGGAGTAGCCAAAAACATTCAGTACTTC

abundance: -
j_gene: TRBJ2-1
d_gene: -
v_gene: TRBV7-2
CDR3aa: CVSSLEASSYNEQFF
CDR3nt: TGTGTCAGCAGCTTAGAAGCGAGCTCCTACAATGAGCAGTTCTTC

abundance: -
j_gene: TRBJ2-7
d_gene: -
v_gene: TRBV7-2
CDR3aa: CASSPGDRSYEQYF
CDR3nt: TGTGCCAGTAGCCCGGGGGACCGCTCCTACGAGCAGTACTTC

abundance: -
j_gene: TRBJ1-3
d_gene: -
v_gene: TRBV28
CDR3aa: CASSHGTLTTGNTIYF
CDR3nt: TGTGCCAGCAGTCACGGGACACTGACCACCGGAAACACCATATATTTT

abundance: -
j_gene: TRBJ1-6
d_gene: TRBD1
v_gene: TRBV10-3
CDR3aa: CAISDGQGNSPLHF
CDR3nt: TGTGCCATCAGTGATGGACAGGGGAATTCACCCCTCCACTTT

abundance: -
j_gene: TRBJ1-5
d_gene: -
v_gene: TRBV2
CDR3aa: CASSLGLTNQPQHF
CDR3nt: TGTGCCAGCAGTCTCGGGTTGACCAATCAGCCCCAGCATTTT

abundance: -
j_gene: TRBJ1-3
d_gene: -
v_gene: TRBV18
CDR3aa: CASSPGQNSGNTIYF
CDR3nt: TGTGCCAGCTCACCAGGGCAAAACTCTGGAAACACCATATATTTT

abundance: -
j_gene: TRBJ2-7
d_gene: -
v_gene: TRBV5-1
CDR3aa: CASSLSSGSSYEQYF
CDR3nt: TGCGCCAGCAGCTTGTCGTCAGGTAGCTCCTACGAGCAGTACTTC

abundance: -
j_gene: TRBJ1-4
d_gene: TRBD1
v_gene: TRBV25-1
CDR3aa: CASSSLETGGAEKLFF
CDR3nt: TGTGCCAGCAGTTCACTCGAGACAGGGGGAGCTGAAAAACTGTTTTTT

abundance: -
j_gene: TRBJ2-2
d_gene: TRBD2
v_gene: TRBV11-3
CDR3aa: CASRREGAGELFF
CDR3nt: TGTGCCAGCAGGAGGGAGGGCGCCGGGGAGCTGTTTTTT

abundance: -
j_gene: TRBJ2-7
d_gene: -
v_gene: TRBV5-1
CDR3aa: CASSWGGRMSSYEQYF
CDR3nt: TGCGCCAGCAGCTGGGGGGGCCGAATGAGCTCCTACGAGCAGTACTTC

abundance: -
j_gene: TRBJ2-1
d_gene: TRBD1
v_gene: TRBV7-9
CDR3aa: CASSGGKPGTGYGEQFF
CDR3nt: TGTGCCAGCAGCGGAGGGAAACCCGGGACAGGGTACGGTGAGCAGTTCTTC

abundance: -
j_gene: TRBJ1-6
d_gene: -
v_gene: TRBV19
CDR3aa: CASSIFPVPDSPLHF
CDR3nt: TGTGCCAGTAGTATTTTTCCCGTCCCGGATTCACCCCTCCACTTT

abundance: -
j_gene: TRBJ2-1
d_gene: TRBD1
v_gene: TRBV6-5
CDR3aa: CASSLRQGRNEQFF
CDR3nt: TGTGCCAGCAGTCTCCGACAGGGTCGGAATGAGCAGTTCTTC

abundance: -
j_gene: TRBJ2-7
d_gene: -
v_gene: TRBV6-5
CDR3aa: CASSYSSEQYF
CDR3nt: TGTGCCAGCAGTTACAGTAGCGAGCAGTACTTC

abundance: -
j_gene: TRBJ2-3
d_gene: TRBD2
v_gene: TRBV7-2
CDR3aa: CAPPRGTSGAGGRNTQYF
CDR3nt: TGTGCCCCTCCGAGGGGGACTAGCGGAGCCGGGGGTCGAAATACGCAGTATTTT

abundance: -
j_gene: TRBJ2-3
d_gene: TRBD2
v_gene: TRBV4-2
CDR3aa: CASSPLLAGSRVTDTQYF
CDR3nt: TGTGCCAGCAGCCCCCTACTAGCGGGGAGCCGGGTCACAGATACGCAGTATTTT

abundance: -
j_gene: TRBJ2-3
d_gene: TRBD1
v_gene: TRBV5-1
CDR3aa: CASSSGTGTTDTQYF
CDR3nt: TGCGCCAGCAGCTCGGGGACAGGAACCACAGATACGCAGTATTTT

abundance: -
j_gene: TRBJ2-7
d_gene: -
v_gene: TRBV7-9
CDR3aa: CASSSPGSYEQYF
CDR3nt: TGTGCCAGCAGCTCGCCAGGGTCCTACGAGCAGTACTTC

abundance: -
j_gene: TRBJ2-7
d_gene: -
v_gene: TRBV10-3
CDR3aa: CAISPGGRDEQYF
CDR3nt: TGTGCCATCAGCCCCGGGGGACGGGACGAGCAGTACTTC

abundance: once
j_gene: TRBJ1-6
d_gene: -
v_gene: TRBV12-3/TRBV12-4
CDR3aa: CASSLGGGSPLHF
CDR3nt: TGTGCCAGCAGCCTAGGGGGGGGTTCACCCCTCCACTTT

abundance: -
j_gene: TRBJ2-3
d_gene: -
v_gene: TRBV27
CDR3aa: CARINYFTDTQYF
CDR3nt: TGTGCCAGAATAAATTACTTTACAGATACGCAGTATTTT

abundance: -
j_gene: TRBJ2-6
d_gene: -
v_gene: TRBV30
CDR3aa: CAWSVSTLHGSRRANVLTF
CDR3nt: TGTGCCTGGAGTGTAAGTACACTACACGGCTCGAGACGGGCCAACGTCCTGACTTTC

abundance: -
j_gene: TRBJ1-3
d_gene: TRBD1
v_gene: TRBV18
CDR3aa: CASSPTGQGFGNTIYF
CDR3nt: TGTGCCAGCTCACCTACGGGACAGGGGTTTGGAAACACCATATATTTT

abundance: -
j_gene: TRBJ2-3
d_gene: TRBD2
v_gene: TRBV5-1
CDR3aa: CASRERGVGRDTQYF
CDR3nt: TGCGCCAGCCGGGAGCGGGGGGTGGGGCGAGATACGCAGTATTTT

abundance: -
j_gene: TRBJ2-7
d_gene: TRBD1
v_gene: TRBV5-1
CDR3aa: CASSPGGTGVSYEQYF
CDR3nt: TGCGCCAGCAGCCCAGGAGGGACAGGGGTCTCCTACGAGCAGTACTTC

abundance: -
j_gene: TRBJ1-2
d_gene: TRBD1
v_gene: TRBV12-3/TRBV12-4
CDR3aa: CASSLGQAYGYTF
CDR3nt: TGTGCCAGCAGTTTGGGACAGGCTTATGGCTACACCTTC

abundance: -
j_gene: TRBJ1-1
d_gene: -
v_gene: TRBV3-1/TRBV3-2
CDR3aa: CASSRYGRGSFTEAFF
CDR3nt: TGTGCCAGCAGCCGGTATGGCAGGGGAAGTTTCACTGAAGCTTTCTTT

abundance: -
j_gene: TRBJ1-1
d_gene: TRBD1
v_gene: TRBV19
CDR3aa: CASDRVGNTEAFF
CDR3nt: TGTGCCAGTGACAGGGTGGGAAACACTGAAGCTTTCTTT

abundance: -
j_gene: TRBJ1-1
d_gene: -
v_gene: TRBV20-1
CDR3aa: CSARDPRRRIF
CDR3nt: TGCAGTGCTAGAGACCCTAGACGGCGTATCTTT

abundance: -
j_gene: TRBJ1-2
d_gene: -
v_gene: TRBV5-1
CDR3aa: CASSQAQGHGYTF
CDR3nt: TGCGCCAGCAGCCAGGCCCAGGGTCATGGCTACACCTTC

abundance: -
j_gene: TRBJ2-2
d_gene: -
v_gene: TRBV19
CDR3aa: CASSIDAGGPFTGELFF
CDR3nt: TGTGCCAGTAGTATAGATGCCGGGGGGCCGTTCACCGGGGAGCTGTTTTTT

abundance: -
j_gene: TRBJ1-6
d_gene: -
v_gene: TRBV19
CDR3aa: CASGDRSNSPLHF
CDR3nt: TGTGCCAGCGGCGATCGGAGTAATTCACCCCTCCACTTT

abundance: -
j_gene: TRBJ1-2
d_gene: -
v_gene: TRBV6-5
CDR3aa: CASSSPGEGNYGYTF
CDR3nt: TGTGCCAGCAGTTCCCCAGGGGAGGGGAACTATGGCTACACCTTC

abundance: -
j_gene: TRBJ2-7
d_gene: TRBD1
v_gene: TRBV5-6
CDR3aa: CASSWGTGINEQYF
CDR3nt: TGTGCCAGCAGCTGGGGGACAGGGATCAACGAGCAGTACTTC

abundance: -
j_gene: TRBJ1-2
d_gene: -
v_gene: TRBV30
CDR3aa: CAWGTPGGGYTF
CDR3nt: TGTGCCTGGGGGACTCCCGGAGGTGGCTACACCTTC

abundance: -
j_gene: TRBJ2-3
d_gene: -
v_gene: TRBV5-1
CDR3aa: CASSPTAGTDTQYF
CDR3nt: TGCGCCAGCAGCCCTACAGCCGGCACAGATACGCAGTATTTT